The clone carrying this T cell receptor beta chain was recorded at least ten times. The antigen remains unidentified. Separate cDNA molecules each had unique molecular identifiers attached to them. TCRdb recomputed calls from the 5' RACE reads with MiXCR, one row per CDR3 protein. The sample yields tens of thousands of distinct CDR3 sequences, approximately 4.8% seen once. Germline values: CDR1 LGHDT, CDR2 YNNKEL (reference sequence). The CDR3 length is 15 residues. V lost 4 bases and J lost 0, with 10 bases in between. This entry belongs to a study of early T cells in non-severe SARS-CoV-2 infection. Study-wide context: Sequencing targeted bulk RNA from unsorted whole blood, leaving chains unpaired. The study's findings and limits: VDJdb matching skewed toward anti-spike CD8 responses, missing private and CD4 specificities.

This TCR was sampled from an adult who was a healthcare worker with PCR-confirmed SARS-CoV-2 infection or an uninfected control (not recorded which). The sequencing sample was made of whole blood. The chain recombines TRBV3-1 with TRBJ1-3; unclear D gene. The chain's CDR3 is CASSPAGVSGNTIYF. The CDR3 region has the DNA TGTGCCAGCAGCCCAGCCGGTGTCTCTGGAAACACCATATATTTT.